This is a list of T cell receptor beta chains from one sample in a study of Ad26.COV2.S vaccination and SARS-CoV-2 variants. Sequenced by immunoSEQ multiplex PCR; TCRdb stores in-frame clones only, minus some. The sample shows approximately 420,000 clones, around nine tenths of them seen only once. The sample in question was peripheral blood, obtained in a trial of Ad26.COV2.S vaccine versus placebo. These TCRs come from a person between 18 and 65 years old who received the Ad26.COV2.S COVID-19 vaccine or a placebo. CDR3s include the opening cysteine and the closing phenylalanine or tryptophan. D genes are given only for firm matches. Some rows have no size entry. The others give once, few or many, or a class for an expanded clone.

size,length,J,V,D,CDR3,DNA
-,14,TRBJ1-1,TRBV11-1,-,CASSLVPLNTEAFF,TGTGCCAGCAGCTTAGTTCCGCTGAACACTGAAGCTTTCTTT
-,17,TRBJ2-3,TRBV14,TRBD2,CASSPRLERGERDTQYF,TGTGCCAGCAGTCCTAGACTGGAGCGGGGGGAGAGAGATACGCAGTATTTT
-,14,TRBJ1-1,TRBV7-9,-,CASSLRDLGTEAFF,TGTGCCAGCAGCTTACGGGATTTGGGGACTGAAGCTTTCTTT
-,11,TRBJ2-7,TRBV10-1,-,CASGRPGEQYF,TGCGCCAGCGGCCGACCGGGGGAGCAGTACTTC
-,15,TRBJ2-3,TRBV4-3,TRBD1,CASSRATGGQDTQYF,TGCGCCAGCAGCCGAGCGACAGGGGGGCAAGATACGCAGTATTTT
-,14,TRBJ1-1,TRBV4-1,-,CASSQDPGNTEAFF,TGCGCCAGCAGCCAAGATCCTGGGAACACTGAAGCTTTCTTT
-,15,TRBJ2-7,TRBV18,TRBD1,CASSFTGTGPYEQYF,TGTGCCAGCTCATTCACCGGGACAGGGCCCTACGAGCAGTACTTC
-,16,TRBJ2-7,TRBV2,TRBD2,CASSEAPRGGFYEQYF,TGTGCCAGCAGTGAAGCGCCCCGGGGGGGATTCTACGAGCAGTACTTC
-,17,TRBJ1-1,TRBV5-1,TRBD1,CASSRQGTGWLDTEAFF,TGCGCCAGCAGCCGACAGGGGACGGGCTGGTTGGACACTGAAGCTTTCTTT
once,16,TRBJ2-3,TRBV3-1/TRBV3-2,TRBD2,CASSQGSRLAADTQYF,TGTGCCAGCAGCCAAGGATCCCGACTAGCGGCAGATACGCAGTATTTT
-,15,TRBJ1-1,TRBV5-1,-,CASSLAGPMNTEAFF,TGCGCCAGCAGCTTGGCGGGGCCTATGAACACTGAAGCTTTCTTT
-,17,TRBJ2-5,TRBV14,TRBD2,CASSQITGLAKQETQYF,TGTGCCAGCAGCCAAATAACGGGACTAGCGAAACAAGAGACCCAGTACTTC
-,13,TRBJ1-2,TRBV19,-,CASSILSDYGYTF,TGTGCCAGTAGTATTCTGTCTGACTATGGCTACACCTTC
-,16,TRBJ1-5,TRBV19,-,CASSIDARDTYQPQHF,TGTGCCAGTAGTATAGATGCTCGAGACACCTATCAGCCCCAGCATTTT
-,16,TRBJ2-7,TRBV16,TRBD1,CASSPSRDRVVYEQYF,TGTGCCAGCAGCCCAAGCCGGGACAGGGTTGTTTACGAGCAGTACTTC
-,14,TRBJ1-5,TRBV6-2/TRBV6-3,-,CASSSYRSNQPQHF,TGTGCCAGCAGTTCCTACAGGAGCAATCAGCCCCAGCATTTT
-,12,TRBJ2-1,TRBV18,-,CASSPQGNEQFF,TGTGCCAGCTCACCACAGGGCAATGAGCAGTTCTTC
once,14,TRBJ2-7,TRBV7-9,TRBD1,CASSLGDRVHEQYF,TGTGCCAGCAGCTTAGGGGACAGGGTCCACGAGCAGTACTTC
-,12,TRBJ1-1,TRBV6-6,-,CALSGQGTEAFF,TGTGCCCTAAGTGGCCAAGGCACTGAAGCTTTCTTT
-,12,TRBJ2-3,TRBV29-1,-,CSVDGPTDTQYF,TGCAGCGTTGACGGCCCGACAGATACGCAGTATTTT